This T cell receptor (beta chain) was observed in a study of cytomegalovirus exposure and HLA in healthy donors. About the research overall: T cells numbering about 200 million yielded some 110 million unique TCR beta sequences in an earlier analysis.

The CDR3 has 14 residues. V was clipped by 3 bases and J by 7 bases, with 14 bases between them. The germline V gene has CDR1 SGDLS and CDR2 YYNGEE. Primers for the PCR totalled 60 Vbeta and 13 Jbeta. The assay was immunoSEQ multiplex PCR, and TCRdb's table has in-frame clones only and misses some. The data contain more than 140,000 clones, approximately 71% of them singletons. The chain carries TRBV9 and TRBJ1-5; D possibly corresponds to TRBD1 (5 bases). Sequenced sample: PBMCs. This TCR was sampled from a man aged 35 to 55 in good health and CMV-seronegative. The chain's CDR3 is CASSGQGRSQPQHF. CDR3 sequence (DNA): TGTGCCAGCAGCGGGCAGGGCCGGAGCCAGCCCCAGCATTTT.